This paragraph reports one TCR beta chain. Antigen: not known. This specimen belongs to a study of identical twins. General study findings and limits: Not following the same donors, the study drew its conclusions from cross-sectional statistical analysis.

Unique molecular identifiers were present on the cDNA, and a universal primer site came from template switching. MiXCR, run by TCRdb on the 5' RACE reads, gives a single entry per CDR3 protein. The repertoire includes some 240,000 distinct CDR3 sequences, around 8.3% of them detected once, and less than 4% sits in the top ten. Only healthy Caucasians were enrolled as donors. CDR1 is LGHDT, CDR2 YNNKEL, per germline (reference sequence). V lost 5 bases and J lost 0, with 13 bases in between. The CDR3 spans 15 residues. Separately, the same data were catalogued under a study of yellow fever vaccine responses in identical twins. That work contributes: Reports say the vaccine T cell response in twins looked partly convergent and partly personalized.

Material for sequencing was CD8+ T cells sorted from blood. The clonotype originates from a woman younger than 35 in good health. The gene calls are TRBV3-1 and TRBJ2-5; D is unresolved. CDR3 in amino acids: CASSWQTQYQETQYF. Written as DNA, the CDR3 is TGTGCCAGCAGCTGGCAAACCCAGTACCAAGAGACCCAGTACTTC.